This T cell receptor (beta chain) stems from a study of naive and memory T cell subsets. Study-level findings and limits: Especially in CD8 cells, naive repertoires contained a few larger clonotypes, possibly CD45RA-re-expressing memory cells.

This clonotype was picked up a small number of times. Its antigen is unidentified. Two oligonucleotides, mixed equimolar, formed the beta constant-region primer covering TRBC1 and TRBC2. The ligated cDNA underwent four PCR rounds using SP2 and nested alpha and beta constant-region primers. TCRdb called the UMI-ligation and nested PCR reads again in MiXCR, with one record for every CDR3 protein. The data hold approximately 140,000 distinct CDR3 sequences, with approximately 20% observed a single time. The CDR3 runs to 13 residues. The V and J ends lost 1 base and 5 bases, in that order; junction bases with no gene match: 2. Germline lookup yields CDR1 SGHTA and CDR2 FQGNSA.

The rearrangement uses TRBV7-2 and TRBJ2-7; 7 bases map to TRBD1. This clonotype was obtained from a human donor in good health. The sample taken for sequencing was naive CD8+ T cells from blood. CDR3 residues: CASSLGQGNEQYF. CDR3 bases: TGTGCCAGCAGCTTAGGACAGGGTAACGAGCAGTACTTC.